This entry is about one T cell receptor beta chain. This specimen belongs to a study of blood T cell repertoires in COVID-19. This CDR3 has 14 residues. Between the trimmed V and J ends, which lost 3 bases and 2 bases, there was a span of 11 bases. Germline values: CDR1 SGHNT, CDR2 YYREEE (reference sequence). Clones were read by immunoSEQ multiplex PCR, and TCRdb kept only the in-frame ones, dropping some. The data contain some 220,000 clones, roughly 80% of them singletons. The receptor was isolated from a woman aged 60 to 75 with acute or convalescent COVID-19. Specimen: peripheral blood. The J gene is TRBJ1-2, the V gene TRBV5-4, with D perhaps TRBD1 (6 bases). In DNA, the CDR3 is TGTGCCAGCAGCTCTAAGGGGGTCAACTATGGCTACACCTTC. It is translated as CASSSKGVNYGYTF.